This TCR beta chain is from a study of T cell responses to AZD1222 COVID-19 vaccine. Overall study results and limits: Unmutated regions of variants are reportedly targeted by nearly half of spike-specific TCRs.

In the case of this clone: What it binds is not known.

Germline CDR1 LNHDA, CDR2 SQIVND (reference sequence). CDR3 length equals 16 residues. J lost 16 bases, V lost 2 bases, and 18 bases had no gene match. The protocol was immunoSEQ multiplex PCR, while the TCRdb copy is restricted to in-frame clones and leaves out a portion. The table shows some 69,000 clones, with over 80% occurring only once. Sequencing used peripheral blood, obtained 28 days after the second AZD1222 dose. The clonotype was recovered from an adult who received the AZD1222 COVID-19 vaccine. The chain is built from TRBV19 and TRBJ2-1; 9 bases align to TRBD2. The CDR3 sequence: CASSINPEWVSGSKFF. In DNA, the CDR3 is TGTGCCAGTAGTATAAACCCCGAGTGGGTTAGCGGGAGTAAATTCTTC. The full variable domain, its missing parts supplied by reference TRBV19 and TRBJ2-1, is DGGITQSPKYLFRKEGQNVTLSCEQNLNHDAMYWYRQDPGQGLRLIYYSQIVNDFQKGDIAEGYSVSREKKESFPLTVTSAQKNPTAFYLCASSINPEWVSGSKFFGPGTRLTVL.